Below, 11 T cell receptor beta chains from the same sample are listed, as sequenced in a study of OX40 agonist ivuxolimab in advanced cancers. TCRdb's copy holds only in-frame clones and misses some; the assay was immunoSEQ multiplex PCR. In the table there are 90,000 to 130,000 clones, more than 85% of which are singletons. The sequencing used CD4+ or CD8+ T cells sorted from blood, collected in a trial of the OX40 agonist ivuxolimab. All receptors come from an adult with an advanced solid tumor such as melanoma, head and neck, liver or kidney cancer.

V and J are TRBV11-1 and TRBJ2-1; 11 bases fit TRBD2. V was clipped by 5 bases and J by 7 bases; unmatched bases: 10. This CDR3 is built from 16 residues. Germline assignment: CDR1 SGHAT and CDR2 FQDESV (reference sequence). CDR3 in amino acids: CASSVTTSGVGNEQFF. The CDR3 nucleotides read TGTGCCAGCAGCGTCACGACTAGCGGGGTGGGTAATGAGCAGTTCTTC.

The rearrangement links TRBV5-1 to TRBJ1-6; D gene uncertain. This CDR3 is built from 15 residues. Germline assignment: CDR1 SGHRS and CDR2 YFSETQ. Between the trimmed V and J ends, which lost 0 bases and 7 bases, there was a span of 11 bases. The CDR3: CASSLDRSRNSPLHF. The CDR3 nucleotides are TGCGCCAGCAGCTTGGACCGAAGTCGAAATTCACCCCTCCACTTT.

The chain carries TRBV10-2 and TRBJ2-3; no definite D call. Germline assignment: CDR1 WSHSY and CDR2 SAAADI. This CDR3 has 14 residues. Deletions cut 6 bases from V and 0 bases from J, with 10 bases between. CDR3 sequence reads: CASRKSTSTDTQYF. Here the CDR3 DNA reads TGCGCCAGCAGGAAATCGACTAGCACAGATACGCAGTATTTT.

V is TRBV14 and J is TRBJ2-1; 11 positions match TRBD2. The J segment lost 5 bases and the V segment lost 2 bases, leaving 2 bases of the junction unmatched. This CDR3 spans 15 amino acids. CDR1 and CDR2 (germline): SGHDN, FVKESK. In DNA form, the CDR3 reads TGTGCCAGCAGCCAACTAGCGGGGGGTCACAATGAGCAGTTCTTC. It codes for CASSQLAGGHNEQFF.

The rearrangement joins TRBV6-1 to TRBJ2-7, with 7 bases that match TRBD2. Germline V gives CDR1 MNHNS, CDR2 SASEGT. The CDR3 is 14 residues long. With V trimmed by 4 bases and J by 5 bases, 8 bases remained unmatched. CDR3 nucleotide sequence: TGTGCCAGCAGTGGTTGGGGGGGAAGGAACGAGCAGTACTTC. As protein: CASSGWGGRNEQYF.

The V gene is TRBV6-5, the J gene TRBJ2-1; the match to TRBD2 covers 10 bases. Trimming took 8 bases from V and 12 from J; bases not matched to a gene: 13. The CDR3 has 14 amino acids. Germline V gene lookup returns CDR1 MNHEY and CDR2 SVGAGI. Written as DNA, the CDR3 is TGTGCCAGCGGCGGGGGTAGCGGGAGGTCGGCGCAGTTCTTC. Its protein product is CASGGGSGRSAQFF.

This clone was seen only a few times. The V call is TRBV6-6, the J call TRBJ1-6; a possible D gene is TRBD1 (5 bases). The length of the CDR3 is 12 residues. Germline V gene sequence: CDR1 MNHNY, CDR2 SVGAGI (reference sequence). V shed 5 bases and J shed 8 bases, with 7 bases lying between them. The CDR3 protein is CASSQGYSPLHF. CDR3 nucleotide sequence: TGTGCCAGCAGTCAGGGTTATTCACCCCTCCACTTT.

This chain links TRBV9 with TRBJ2-7; D ambiguous. Germline V gives CDR1 SGDLS, CDR2 YYNGEE. The CDR3 has 14 residues. V was trimmed by 0 bases and J by 7 bases, leaving 14 bases between them. CDR3 loop: CASSVGSGMREQYF. CDR3 bases: TGTGCCAGCAGCGTAGGATCAGGCATGAGGGAGCAGTACTTC.

The rearrangement uses TRBV9 and TRBJ1-5; perhaps TRBD1 as D (6 bases). CDR3 length: 13 amino acids. Germline V lookup: CDR1 SGDLS, CDR2 YYNGEE. V was clipped by 5 bases and J by 3 bases, with 9 bases between them. CDR3 sequence: CASSGGANQPQHF. The CDR3 coding sequence is TGTGCCAGCAGTGGGGGGGCCAATCAGCCCCAGCATTTT.

The CDR3 nucleotides read TGTGCCAGCAGCTTATATCCGGGGCAAGAGACCCAGTACTTC. Protein: CASSLYPGQETQYF. The chain employs TRBV7-3 and TRBJ2-5, with D possibly matching TRBD2 (5 bases). Per germline, CDR1 SGHTA and CDR2 FQGTGA. CDR3 length equals 14 residues. Deletions cut 2 bases from V and 2 bases from J, with 9 bases between.

The chain links TRBV19 to TRBJ1-5, with TRBD1 matching over 7 bases. Germline V lookup: CDR1 LNHDA, CDR2 SQIVND (reference sequence). After removal of 6 bases from V and 0 bases from J, the junction contained 11 bases not matched to a gene. CDR3 length: 17 residues. This CDR3 reads CASSYDGTAYSNQPQHF. Written as DNA, the CDR3 is TGTGCCAGTAGCTATGACGGGACAGCCTATAGCAATCAGCCCCAGCATTTT.